The present entry profiles one T cell receptor beta chain with its context. The target antigen is unknown. This specimen belongs to a study of vaccination and CD4 T cells after COVID-19. Treatment defined: approximately 11-day PBMC culture with coronavirus spike peptide pools or control peptides (ViraFEST assay). An unexposed donor provided the CD4+ T cells, which were collected before the COVID-19 pandemic (2011-2018). Researchers used the Oncomine TCR Beta short-read assay to sequence DNA from cultured CD4+ T cells. TCRdb fed the PCR reads into MiXCR, producing one record per CDR3 protein. The table has 4,000 to 4,500 distinct CDR3 sequences, approximately 71% seen once; the top ten hold 30% to 45%. Germline CDR1 reads LNHNV; CDR2 reads YYDKDF (reference sequence). The CDR3 runs 15 residues. Trimming shortened V by 5 bases and J by 4 bases, and 15 bases separated the two germline ends.

Sequencing was carried out using CD4+ T cells from blood, cultured in vitro. The chain links TRBV15 to TRBJ2-1, with D possibly being TRBD2 (5 bases). The sequence was collected from a human donor in good health. Here the CDR3 DNA reads TGTGCCACCAGCCCCGACGCCCCGGGATACAATGAGCAGTTCTTC. This codes for CATSPDAPGYNEQFF.